Presented here are 18 T cell receptor beta chains from one specimen sequenced in a study of cytomegalovirus exposure and HLA in healthy donors (dated by TCRdb to the late 2010s). Library preparation used the immunoSEQ multiplex PCR assay. For the multiplex PCR, a mixture combining 60 forward primers for TCR Vbeta segments and 13 reverse primers for TCR Jbeta segments was used. TCRdb retrieved this table from immuneACCESS and kept in-frame rearrangements only. Not all clones are present; in checked studies, unresolved V genes account for under half, and no reason is known for the remainder. The sample has 100,000 or so clones on record. In total, the top ten clones hold around 3.4% of the sample. The sequenced sample was PBMCs. The receptors come from a woman in her 30s in good health and CMV-seronegative.

The chain couples TRBV5-4 to TRBJ2-5; 12 bases agree with TRBD2. CDR1 is SGHNT and CDR2 is YYREEE in the germline V gene (reference sequence). The CDR3 has 17 residues. The V segment lost 1 base and the J segment 5 bases; nucleotides outside the gene matches: 9. The CDR3 region has the DNA TGTGCCAGCAGCTTGCTCCTAGCGGGAGGGCCGGGGGAGACCCAGTACTTC. It codes for CASSLLLAGGPGETQYF.

The gene calls are TRBV5-5 and TRBJ1-6; D might be TRBD1 (6 bases). The V gene's germline CDR1 is SGHKS and CDR2 YYEKEE (reference sequence). The CDR3 extends over 17 amino acids. Deletions cut 2 bases from V and 4 bases from J, with 16 bases between. The CDR3 nucleotides read TGTGCCAGCAGCTTCCGTCTCCCAGGGGAATATAATTCACCCCTCCACTTT. Translating gives CASSFRLPGEYNSPLHF.

The chain carries TRBV5-6 and TRBJ2-1; D gene ambiguous. Trimming took 3 bases from V and 12 from J, leaving 19 bases between them. Germline CDR1 is SGHDT and CDR2 is YYEEEE. The CDR3 is made up of 14 amino acids. CDR3 protein: CASSSSAARFGQFF. For the CDR3, the DNA is TGTGCCAGCAGCTCCTCCGCGGCCCGGTTTGGGCAGTTCTTC.

V and J are TRBV15 and TRBJ1-4; 7 bases match TRBD1. The CDR3 totals 16 residues. J was trimmed by 1 base and V by 1 base; bases with no gene match: 3. Germline V gene sequence: CDR1 LNHNV, CDR2 YYDKDF (reference sequence). As DNA, the CDR3 is TGTGCCACCAGCAGAGGTGGGACAGAAACTAATGAAAAACTGTTTTTT. Translated: CATSRGGTETNEKLFF.

This chain uses TRBV5-1 with TRBJ1-2; 9 bases agree with TRBD1. V lost 4 bases to trimming and J lost 8 bases; unmatched junction nucleotides: 6. In germline, CDR1 is SGHRS, CDR2 YFSETQ. The CDR3 has 13 residues. The DNA of the CDR3 is TGCGCCAGCAGCCCGGACAGGGGCTCGGGCTACACCTTC. This gives the protein CASSPDRGSGYTF.

Here the CDR3 reads CASRLRTGINEQYF. For the CDR3, the DNA is TGTGCCAGCAGACTCCGGACAGGGATAAATGAGCAGTACTTC. This rearrangement joins TRBV28 to TRBJ2-7, with 8 bases matching TRBD1. After removal of 6 bases from V and 7 bases from J, the junction contained 11 bases not matched to a gene. The germline V gene has CDR1 MDHEN and CDR2 SYDVKM. This CDR3 spans 14 amino acids. The entire variable domain, with the rest obtained from reference TRBV28 and TRBJ2-7, is as follows: DVKVTQSSRYLVKRTGEKVFLECVQDMDHENMFWYRQDPGLGLRLIYFSYDVKMKEKGDIPEGYSVSREKKERFSLILESASTNQTSMYLCASRLRTGINEQYFGPGTRLTVT.

The rearrangement joins TRBV18 to TRBJ2-7; 10 positions agree with TRBD1. The CDR3 length is 16 residues. Unmatched junction bases numbered 5, after V lost 0 bases and J lost 3 bases. CDR1 KGHSH and CDR2 LQKENI come from the germline V gene. The CDR3 DNA reads TGTGCCAGCTCACCACCGGAGACAGGGGGCGACTACGAGCAGTACTTC. Protein sequence: CASSPPETGGDYEQYF.

The CDR3 DNA is TGTGCCAGCAGTCGGGACTCCGAGAAAGAAGAGCAGTTCTTC. This gives the protein CASSRDSEKEEQFF. The V gene is TRBV6-4, the J gene TRBJ2-1, with D possibly matching TRBD2 (6 bases). Germline values: CDR1 MRHNA, CDR2 SNTAGT. CDR3 length: 14 residues. V shed 5 bases and J shed 10 bases, with 18 bases lying between them.

This rearrangement joins TRBV18 to TRBJ2-2, with 11 bases matching TRBD2. Germline-derived CDR1 and CDR2 are KGHSH and LQKENI. The CDR3 runs 18 residues. The junction had 11 bases not matched to a gene; V was cut back by 8 bases and J by 0 bases. DNA for the CDR3: TGTGCCAGCCTATCGAGAACTAGCGGGAGCTCGAACACCGGGGAGCTGTTTTTT. It yields the protein CASLSRTSGSSNTGELFF.

CDR3 in amino acids: CASSPESSGAYEQYF. Here the CDR3 DNA reads TGCGCCAGCAGCCCGGAATCTAGCGGAGCCTACGAGCAGTACTTC. This chain connects TRBV5-1 to TRBJ2-5, with 7 bases fitting TRBD2. The J call is in doubt because the DNA end fits TRBJ2-7 better. This CDR3 comprises 15 residues. Germline CDR1 and CDR2: SGHRS and YFSETQ.

DNA for the CDR3: TGTGCCAGCAGTTCCCCTAGGGAAGGCCGGGGTGAGCAGTTCTTC. Its protein product is CASSSPREGRGEQFF. The chain uses TRBV6-5 and TRBJ2-1, with a possible D match to TRBD2 (5 bases). Germline CDR1 reads MNHEY; CDR2 reads SVGAGI. The CDR3 sequence is 15 residues long. The V end was cut by 4 bases, the J end by 9 bases, with 19 bases between.

The V gene is TRBV9, the J gene TRBJ2-1, with 10 bases aligning to TRBD2. This CDR3 spans 17 amino acids. Germline-derived CDR1 and CDR2 are SGDLS and YYNGEE. V shed 0 bases, J shed 3 bases, and the junction held 6 bases outside the gene matches. The CDR3 here is CASSVAGGLAIYNEQFF. CDR3 sequence (DNA): TGTGCCAGCAGCGTAGCTGGGGGACTAGCGATCTACAATGAGCAGTTCTTC.

The genes are TRBV5-1 and TRBJ2-1; D remains ambiguous. Germline CDR1 SGHRS, CDR2 YFSETQ. The CDR3 sequence is 12 residues long. V gave up 2 bases and J gave up 7 bases, with 7 bases separating them. CDR3 nucleotide sequence: TGCGCCAGCAGCTTATGGGCGAATGAGCAGTTCTTC. Its protein product is CASSLWANEQFF.

V and J are TRBV19 and TRBJ2-7; D ambiguous. The germline V gene encodes CDR1 LNHDA and CDR2 SQIVND (reference sequence). The V and J ends lost 0 bases and 6 bases respectively, with 9 bases between them. The CDR3 is 13 residues long. CDR3 nucleotide sequence: TGTGCCAGTAGTATAGACGGAACGGGCGAGCAGTACTTC. It specifies CASSIDGTGEQYF.

The chain recombines TRBV6-1 with TRBJ2-7; D may be TRBD1 (6 bases). V dropped 0 bases and J dropped 2 bases, with 17 bases sitting between them. This CDR3 has 17 amino acids. Looked up from germline, CDR1 is MNHNS and CDR2 is SASEGT. Here the CDR3 reads CASSEAPGTLPTYEQYF. DNA for the CDR3: TGTGCCAGCAGTGAAGCGCCAGGGACACTACCCACCTACGAGCAGTACTTC.

The chain couples TRBV28 to TRBJ2-2, with D possibly matching TRBD1 (6 bases). Germline V gene sequence: CDR1 MDHEN, CDR2 SYDVKM. V was cut by 7 bases and J by 6 bases, with 18 bases left in between. The CDR3 loop spans 15 amino acids. The CDR3 here is CASIQQGSGSGELFF. The DNA of the CDR3 is TGTGCCAGCATCCAACAGGGATCAGGGTCCGGGGAGCTGTTTTTT.

The chain carries TRBV18 and TRBJ1-1; D remains ambiguous. CDR1 and CDR2 (germline): KGHSH, LQKENI. This CDR3 has 15 residues. Trimming cost V 6 bases and J 3 bases, with 17 bases left between them. As DNA, the CDR3 is TGTGCCAGCTCCCCGGGAGTAGGCACCTACACTGAAGCTTTCTTT. Its protein product is CASSPGVGTYTEAFF.

The rearrangement uses TRBV4-1 and TRBJ2-7; 12 bases line up with TRBD1. CDR1 and CDR2 (germline): MGHRA, YSYEKL. The CDR3 loop spans 16 amino acids. V was clipped by 4 bases and J by 4 bases; unmatched bases: 8. The CDR3 sequence is CASSPQPGQGAYEQYF. Here the CDR3 DNA reads TGCGCCAGCAGCCCCCAGCCGGGACAGGGGGCTTACGAGCAGTACTTC.